The source of this TCR beta chain is a study of cytomegalovirus exposure and HLA in healthy donors. General observations from the study: Later analysis suggested most CMV-associated TCR beta chains were HLA-restricted. Available immune exposure information was restricted to CMV serostatus only.

PCR primers comprised 60 Vbeta and 13 Jbeta primers. Sequencing used immunoSEQ multiplex PCR; TCRdb keeps in-frame clones, though not all of them. There are 150,000 to 200,000 clones in the sample; about three quarters occur only once, and roughly 1.1% lies in the top ten. Germline CDR1 is SGHNT and CDR2 is YYREEE (reference sequence). Trimming left V 2 bases short and J 10 bases short, with 14 bases between. There are 13 residues in the CDR3. To note about this clone: Antigen: not known.

This sequence was found in a woman aged 40 to 49 in good health and CMV-seronegative. The sample comprised PBMCs. The chain joins TRBV5-4 to TRBJ2-3; D might be TRBD2 (6 bases). This CDR3 reads CASSFQRAPAQYF. CDR3 in DNA: TGTGCCAGCAGCTTCCAGCGGGCCCCCGCGCAGTATTTT.